These 25 T cell receptor beta chains originate from one sample sequenced in a study of breast tumors, draining lymph nodes, adjacent tissues. MiXCR, applied by TCRdb to the multiplex PCR reads, yields one record per CDR3 protein. The data show under 150,000 distinct CDR3 sequences, about 20% seen once. Breast cancer patients provided tissue from their axillary draining lymph nodes. The sequenced material came from axillary lymph node tissue. These receptors were obtained from a female donor with breast cancer. Some clones in this sample may be carry-over from other donors' samples.

This clonotype showed up many times. The chain joins TRBV9 to TRBJ2-1, with D possibly TRBD1 on 5 matching bases. The CDR3 covers 14 residues. V dropped 0 bases and J dropped 8 bases, with 12 bases sitting between them. CDR1 SGDLS and CDR2 YYNGEE come from the germline V gene. The DNA of the CDR3 is TGTGCCAGCAGCGTAGGAGCAGGGCAGGATGAGCAGTTCTTC. Translating gives CASSVGAGQDEQFF. Together with reference TRBV9 and TRBJ2-1, the CDR3 gives the full variable domain: DSGVTQTPKHLITATGQRVTLRCSPRSGDLSVYWYQQSLDQGLQFLIQYYNGEERAKGNILERFSAQQFPDLHSELNLSSLELGDSALYFCASSVGAGQDEQFFGPGTRLTVL.

This clonotype has at least ten counts. V gene TRBV6-5 combines with J gene TRBJ1-2; D not certain. Germline CDR1 is MNHEY and CDR2 is SVGAGI. Trimming removed 7 bases at V and 4 bases at J, with 16 bases between. The CDR3 covers 14 residues. The CDR3 spells CASTPDTSSYGYTF. In DNA, the CDR3 is TGTGCCAGCACTCCCGACACTTCCTCCTATGGCTACACCTTC.

This clonotype was detected ten times or more. This sequence joins TRBV6-5 and TRBJ2-1, with 12 bases that match TRBD1. The germline V gene encodes CDR1 MNHEY and CDR2 SVGAGI. Trimming removed 6 bases from V and 5 bases from J; junction bases left unmatched: 5. CDR3 length equals 15 residues. CDR3 region: CASRGQGAWDNEQFF. The CDR3 DNA is TGTGCCAGCAGGGGACAGGGGGCGTGGGACAATGAGCAGTTCTTC.

This chain links TRBV3-1 with TRBJ2-3; 11 bases are a match to TRBD2. V trimming: 3 bases; J trimming: 1 base; junction bases outside the gene matches: 6. Looked up from germline, CDR1 is LGHDT and CDR2 is YNNKEL (reference sequence). The CDR3 totals 17 residues. The CDR3 DNA is TGTGCCAGCAGCCACCTTTTAGCGGGAGGGCGCACAGATACGCAGTATTTT. The encoded protein is CASSHLLAGGRTDTQYF.

Comment on this clonotype: Given the absence of the conserved phenylalanine or tryptophan at the CDR3 end, a read error is likely. V gene TRBV18 combines with J gene TRBJ2-5; no clear D gene. Germline V gene data show CDR1 as KGHSH and CDR2 as LQKENI. The CDR3 covers 14 residues. CDR3 protein: CASSPPSTQGTQYS. CDR3 coding DNA: TGTGCCAGCTCACCACCGTCTACCCAAGGGACCCAGTACTCC.

Many counts were recorded for this clonotype. The CDR3 sequence: CATPRGLAETQYF. For the CDR3, the DNA is TGTGCCACTCCCCGGGGACTAGCGGAGACCCAGTACTTC. The chain is built from TRBV19 and TRBJ2-5; the match to TRBD2 covers 10 bases. Germline CDR1 and CDR2: LNHDA and SQIVND (reference sequence). The CDR3 covers 13 residues. The ends lost 10 bases at V and 5 bases at J; junction bases unmatched: 7. Full variable domain (rest looked up from reference TRBV19 and TRBJ2-5): DGGITQSPKYLFRKEGQNVTLSCEQNLNHDAMYWYRQDPGQGLRLIYYSQIVNDFQKGDIAEGYSVSREKKESFPLTVTSAQKNPTAFYLCATPRGLAETQYFGPGTRLLVL.

There are many counts of this clonotype. The genes are TRBV5-1 and TRBJ2-1; 8 bases fit TRBD2. V dropped 4 bases and J dropped 0; count of bases not matched to a gene: 9. The CDR3 has 17 residues. Germline lookup yields CDR1 SGHRS and CDR2 YFSETQ. This CDR3 reads CASSRWVAGSSYNEQFF. The CDR3 coding sequence is TGCGCCAGCAGCAGGTGGGTAGCGGGGAGCTCCTACAATGAGCAGTTCTTC.

This clonotype occurred many times. CDR3 protein: CASSARDEQFF. The CDR3 region has the DNA TGTGCCAGCAGCGCACGAGATGAGCAGTTCTTC. This chain links TRBV5-8 with TRBJ2-1; D gene uncertain. Germline assignment: CDR1 SGHTS and CDR2 YDEGEE. V gave up 4 bases and J gave up 8 bases, with 7 bases separating them. The CDR3 totals 11 residues.

Written as DNA, the CDR3 is TGTGCCAGCAGCCGGGGGATAGGGGGGGATGAGCAGTTCTTC. This codes for CASSRGIGGDEQFF. This chain links TRBV3-1 with TRBJ2-1, with a tentative D call TRBD2 (7 bases). V dropped 4 bases and J dropped 8 bases, with 15 bases sitting between them. CDR1 is LGHDT, CDR2 YNNKEL, per germline (reference sequence). CDR3 length equals 14 residues.

At least ten counts were recorded for this clonotype. The genes are TRBV19 and TRBJ1-6, with D unresolved. Germline V gene data show CDR1 as LNHDA and CDR2 as SQIVND (reference sequence). The CDR3 contains 17 residues. The V gene lost 6 bases and the J gene lost 0 bases, with 15 bases spanning the gap. This chain's CDR3 is CASSLRGGSSYNSPLHF. The CDR3 DNA sequence: TGTGCCAGTAGCCTCCGAGGAGGGAGCTCCTATAATTCACCCCTCCACTTT.

This clonotype was counted at least ten times. The gene calls are TRBV12-3 or TRBV12-4 and TRBJ1-5, with 10 bases matching TRBD1. V lost 6 bases, J lost 8 bases, and 7 bases stayed unmatched. CDR3 size: 14 residues. The CDR3 protein is CASRRGTGVEPQHF. The DNA of the CDR3 is TGTGCCAGCAGACGGGGGACAGGGGTTGAGCCCCAGCATTTT.

The chain links TRBV30 to TRBJ2-3; D may be TRBD2 (6 bases). Trimming removed 3 bases from V and 1 base from J, with 20 bases in between. CDR3 length: 17 amino acids. CDR1 GTSNPN and CDR2 SVGIG come from the germline V gene (reference sequence). The CDR3 protein is CAWSAYWRDQGTDTQYF. The CDR3 region has the DNA TGTGCCTGGAGCGCGTACTGGAGGGATCAGGGCACAGATACGCAGTATTTT.

The sample holds many counts of this clonotype. DNA of the CDR3: TGCAGTGCTAGGAGGGCAGGGGGTGATCAGCCCCAGCATTTT. Translating it yields CSARRAGGDQPQHF. The V call is TRBV20-1, the J call TRBJ1-5; TRBD1 agrees at 7 bases. Trimming took 3 bases from V and 5 from J; bases not matched to a gene: 7. CDR3 length: 14 amino acids. CDR1 and CDR2 (germline): DFQATT, SNEGSKA (reference sequence).

This clonotype came up many times. This chain connects TRBV7-6 to TRBJ2-1, with D perhaps matching TRBD2 (7 bases). This CDR3 region has 14 residues. Looked up from germline, CDR1 is SGHVS and CDR2 is FNYEAQ. V was shortened by 10 bases and J by 7 bases, with 20 bases between the two germline ends. The CDR3 is CATAGGGLLNEQFF. The CDR3 DNA follows: TGTGCCACGGCTGGGGGGGGCCTTTTAAATGAGCAGTTCTTC.

This clonotype was observed at least ten times. The chain employs TRBV7-2 and TRBJ1-3; D uncertain. This CDR3 has 15 amino acids. CDR1 and CDR2 from the germline V gene are SGHTA and FQGNSA. Trimming removed 5 bases from V and 0 bases from J, with 11 bases in between. The CDR3 sequence is CASSTSGSSGNTIYF. The CDR3 DNA reads as TGTGCCAGCAGCACTAGCGGGTCCTCTGGAAACACCATATATTTT.

This clonotype was picked up many times. The rearrangement links TRBV7-9 to TRBJ1-6; D may be TRBD1 (6 bases). Trimming removed 1 base from V and 8 bases from J, with 12 bases in between. Germline V gene sequence: CDR1 SEHNR, CDR2 FQNEAQ (reference sequence). CDR3 size: 15 residues. This chain's CDR3 is CASSLGDYRDSPLHF. In DNA form, the CDR3 reads TGTGCCAGCAGCTTAGGAGATTACAGGGATTCACCCCTCCACTTT.

The chain employs TRBV6-1 and TRBJ2-5, with 9 bases that match TRBD2. The germline V gene encodes CDR1 MNHNS and CDR2 SASEGT. There are 17 residues in the CDR3. V dropped 0 bases and J dropped 5; count of bases not matched to a gene: 10. As DNA, the CDR3 is TGTGCCAGCAGTGAAGCGGGGTTAGCGGGGGCCCAGGAGACCCAGTACTTC. Translation: CASSEAGLAGAQETQYF.

This clonotype was seen at least ten times. The chain combines TRBV4-1 with TRBJ2-1; possible D gene TRBD1, 6 bases. Deletions cut 3 bases from V and 4 bases from J, with 16 bases between. The CDR3 length is 16 residues. Germline-derived CDR1 and CDR2 are MGHRA and YSYEKL. Written as DNA, the CDR3 is TGCGCCAGCAGCCACCCCGGGACAAAAAGGTACAATGAGCAGTTCTTC. Protein: CASSHPGTKRYNEQFF.

In regard to this clonotype: Possible read error: a much larger clone is one base away. The V call is TRBV20-1, the J call TRBJ1-4; 7 bases are shared with TRBD1. CDR3 size: 15 residues. Germline V lookup: CDR1 DFQATT, CDR2 SNEGSKA (reference sequence). Losses at the gene ends were 4 bases for V and 4 bases for J; bases not matched to a gene: 9. The CDR3 DNA sequence: TGCAGTGCTACCCTCCGGGGACAGAGTAATGAAAAACTGTTTTTT. Protein sequence: CSATLRGQSNEKLFF.

This clonotype came up a few times. The chain employs TRBV6-1 and TRBJ2-3; the D gene is possibly TRBD1 (6 bases). CDR1 and CDR2 from the germline V gene are MNHNS and SASEGT. V was pared by 6 bases and J by 0 bases, with 19 bases between. The CDR3 is 17 residues long. As DNA, the CDR3 is TGTGCCAGCAGGCAGGGGAAGAGGCCTCCTAGCACAGATACGCAGTATTTT. This encodes CASRQGKRPPSTDTQYF.

This clonotype occurred many times. This chain joins TRBV7-9 and TRBJ1-4; TRBD1 agrees at 7 bases. CDR3 length: 15 residues. V lost 3 bases and J lost 7; bases outside the gene matches: 8. Germline assignment: CDR1 SEHNR and CDR2 FQNEAQ (reference sequence). The CDR3 sequence is CASSLGLTGVEKLFF. The CDR3 coding sequence is TGTGCCAGCAGCTTGGGATTAACAGGGGTTGAAAAACTGTTTTTT.

This clonotype has ten or more counts. J is TRBJ2-1 and V is TRBV20-1, with 13 bases aligning to TRBD2. The CDR3 is made up of 14 amino acids. Germline values: CDR1 DFQATT, CDR2 SNEGSKA (reference sequence). J lost 8 bases, V lost 4 bases, and 5 bases had no gene match. CDR3 amino acids: CSATTSGGADEQFF. The CDR3 bases are TGCAGTGCTACAACTAGCGGGGGGGCAGATGAGCAGTTCTTC.

As concerns this clonotype: A much larger clone differs by one base, so this may be a read error. In DNA, the CDR3 is TGTGCCAGCAGCCGGTCCGGGCCGGTTACTAGTCAGCCCCAGCATTTT. Translation gives CASSRSGPVTSQPQHF. V is TRBV5-5 and J is TRBJ1-5; D unresolved. V lost 4 bases to trimming and J lost 6 bases, with 20 bases between them. CDR3 size: 16 residues. The V gene's germline CDR1 is SGHKS and CDR2 YYEKEE (reference sequence).

There are many counts of this clonotype. The CDR3: CASSSSIAGGLSSYNEQFF. The CDR3 coding sequence is TGCGCCAGCAGCTCCTCGATTGCGGGGGGGCTAAGCTCCTACAATGAGCAGTTCTTC. This chain uses TRBV5-1 with TRBJ2-1; 9 bases line up with TRBD2. CDR3 length: 19 residues. Germline V gene data show CDR1 as SGHRS and CDR2 as YFSETQ. The V gene end was trimmed by 3 bases and the J gene end by 0 bases; junction bases not matched to a gene: 13.

About this clonotype: One end of the junction fails to match germline, which may point to a read error. The chain links TRBV20-1 to TRBJ2-3, with D unclear. This CDR3 contains 14 residues. Germline CDR1 is DFQATT and CDR2 is SNEGSKA (reference sequence). CDR3 coding DNA: TGCAGTGCTAGTTGGGCTGTCACCACAGATATGCAGTATTTT. Its translation: CSASWAVTTDMQYF.